The source of this T cell receptor beta chain is a study of early stage breast cancer tumors. This clone was detected only once. The protocol was immunoSEQ multiplex PCR, while the TCRdb copy is restricted to in-frame clones and leaves out a portion. Seen here are 25,000 to 30,000 clones, 75% to 85% observed once, and the top ten hold roughly 13%. Germline V gene sequence: CDR1 LGHNA, CDR2 YSLEER. The CDR3 is 16 residues long. V shed 1 base and J shed 5 bases, with 17 bases lying between them. This sequence joins TRBV4-3 and TRBJ1-2; D ambiguous. The clonotype originates from a person in their sixties or seventies with breast cancer. Input material: blood. In DNA, the CDR3 is TGCGCCAGCAGCCAAGGGAGGACGGCTCTCGGGTATGGCTACACCTTC. Translating it yields CASSQGRTALGYGYTF.